The 10 T cell receptor beta chains listed next were all sequenced from one sample in a study of memory CD4+ T cells and cytomegalovirus serostatus. TCRdb keeps only in-frame clones here, not all; method: immunoSEQ multiplex PCR. The sample contains tens of thousands of clones, roughly 78% of which appear only once. Single viable CD3+CD4+CD8-CD45RO+ cells were sorted as the memory CD4+ T cells. Sequencing input: memory CD4+ T cells from blood. Receptor source: an adult in good health and CMV-seronegative.

This clone was picked up one time. This chain connects TRBV28 to TRBJ1-3; the D gene is possibly TRBD1 (5 bases). In germline, CDR1 is MDHEN, CDR2 SYDVKM. The ends were cut back, 2 bases at V and 0 bases at J, with 8 bases in the middle. The length of the CDR3 is 15 residues. This CDR3 is CASSLGTSSGNTIYF. The CDR3 coding sequence is TGTGCCAGCAGTTTAGGGACCAGCTCTGGAAACACCATATATTTT.

The CDR3 DNA reads as TGTGCCAGCAGTCCCCTAGCGACTAGCACAGATACGCAGTATTTT. This sequence encodes CASSPLATSTDTQYF. The J gene is TRBJ2-3, the V gene TRBV2, with TRBD2 as a possible D gene (6 bases). The germline V gene has CDR1 SNHLY and CDR2 FYNNEI. V lost 5 bases and J lost 0, with 12 bases in between. The CDR3 is made up of 15 amino acids.

The chain recombines TRBV6-1 with TRBJ1-1, with D perhaps TRBD1 (6 bases). The CDR3 loop spans 12 amino acids. The germline V gene has CDR1 MNHNS and CDR2 SASEGT. Trimming removed 5 bases at V and 7 bases at J, with 11 bases between. In DNA form, the CDR3 reads TGTGCCAGCAGTCAAGACAGGAGTGAAGCTTTCTTT. Its protein product is CASSQDRSEAFF.

This sequence joins TRBV11-2 and TRBJ2-5; 10 nucleotides agree with TRBD1. CDR1 is SGHAT, CDR2 FQNNGV, per germline. Trimming removed 4 bases from V and 3 bases from J; junction bases left unmatched: 5. This CDR3 has 15 residues. The CDR3 DNA sequence: TGTGCCAGCAGCTCGGACAGGGGGGTCGAAGAGACCCAGTACTTC. Protein sequence: CASSSDRGVEETQYF.

This chain connects TRBV30 to TRBJ1-5; perhaps TRBD1 as D (6 bases). The V and J ends lost 1 base and 4 bases respectively, with 8 bases between them. This CDR3 is built from 13 residues. From germline, CDR1 is GTSNPN and CDR2 SVGIG (reference sequence). The CDR3 region is CAWSGRGNQPQHF. The DNA for the CDR3 is TGTGCCTGGAGTGGAAGGGGGAATCAGCCCCAGCATTTT.

The chain employs TRBV10-3 and TRBJ1-1; D is undetermined. Deletions cut 4 bases from V and 1 base from J, with 7 bases between. The length of the CDR3 is 13 residues. Germline V gene data show CDR1 as ENHRY and CDR2 as SYGVKD. CDR3 amino acids: CAISGSRNTEAFF. The CDR3 DNA reads TGTGCCATCAGTGGGTCGAGGAACACTGAAGCTTTCTTT.

This chain uses TRBV18 with TRBJ2-7, with 7 bases aligning to TRBD1. The CDR3 is 14 residues long. Germline V gene lookup returns CDR1 KGHSH and CDR2 LQKENI. The junction had 10 bases not matched to a gene; V was cut back by 4 bases and J by 7 bases. CDR3 sequence (DNA): TGTGCCAGCTCACTAAAAGAACAGGGGAGTGAGCAGTACTTC. The encoded protein is CASSLKEQGSEQYF.

This clone came up a few times. The J gene is TRBJ2-5, the V gene TRBV6-6, with a weak D call TRBD2 (5 bases). Looked up from germline, CDR1 is MNHNY and CDR2 is SVGAGI (reference sequence). The V gene lost 6 bases and the J gene lost 2 bases, with 7 bases spanning the gap. The CDR3 covers 12 residues. CDR3 coding DNA: TGTGCCAGCAGCGGGATACAAGAGACCCAGTACTTC. This sequence encodes CASSGIQETQYF.

The J gene is TRBJ2-2, the V gene TRBV4-3; TRBD2 matches 9 bases. The CDR3 is 16 residues long. Germline V lookup: CDR1 LGHNA, CDR2 YSLEER. V lost 0 bases and J lost 7; bases outside the gene matches: 6. CDR3 amino acids: CASSQDGTSMVGELFF. The CDR3 DNA sequence: TGCGCCAGCAGCCAAGATGGGACTAGCATGGTCGGGGAGCTGTTTTTT.

This sequence joins TRBV4-2 and TRBJ1-5, with 9 bases lining up with TRBD1. Germline trimming cut 0 bases from V and 3 bases from J; bases unmatched to any gene: 6. Germline V gene data show CDR1 as LGHNA and CDR2 as YNFKEQ. The CDR3 has 17 amino acids. The CDR3 protein is CASSQEPGQGPNQPQHF. The CDR3 DNA sequence: TGTGCCAGCAGCCAAGAGCCGGGACAGGGACCCAATCAGCCCCAGCATTTT.